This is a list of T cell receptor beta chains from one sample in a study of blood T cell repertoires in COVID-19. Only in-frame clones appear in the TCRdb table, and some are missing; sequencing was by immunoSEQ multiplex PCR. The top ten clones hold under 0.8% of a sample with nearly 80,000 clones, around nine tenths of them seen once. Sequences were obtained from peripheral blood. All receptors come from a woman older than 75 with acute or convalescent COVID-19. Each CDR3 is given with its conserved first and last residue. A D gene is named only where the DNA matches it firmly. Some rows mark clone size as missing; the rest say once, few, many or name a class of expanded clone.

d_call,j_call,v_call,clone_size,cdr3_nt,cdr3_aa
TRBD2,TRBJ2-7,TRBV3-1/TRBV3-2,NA,TGTGCCAGCAGCCGAGGGAAGGAGCGGGGGGGCTCCTACGAGCAGTACTTC,CASSRGKERGGSYEQYF
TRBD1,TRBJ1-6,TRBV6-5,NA,TGTGCCAGCAGTTACTGGGACAGGGGGCTAAATTCACCCCTCCACTTT,CASSYWDRGLNSPLHF
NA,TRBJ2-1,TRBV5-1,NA,TGCGCCAGCAGTCCGGAGGGACAGTGGGAGCAGTTCTTC,CASSPEGQWEQFF
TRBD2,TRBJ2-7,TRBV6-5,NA,TGTGCCAGCAGTTACTCAAGCGGGGCCGTCTCCTACGAGCAGTACTTC,CASSYSSGAVSYEQYF
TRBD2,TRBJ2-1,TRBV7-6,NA,TGTGCCAGCAGCTCTATGACTAGCGGGGGCTACAATGAGCAGTTCTTC,CASSSMTSGGYNEQFF
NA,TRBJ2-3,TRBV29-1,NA,TGCAGCGTTGAAGACCACAGGAGCACAGATACGCAGTATTTT,CSVEDHRSTDTQYF
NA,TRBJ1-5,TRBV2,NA,TGTGCCAGCAGGTGGGGAGGAGCCGAAAATCAGCCCCAGCATTTT,CASRWGGAENQPQHF
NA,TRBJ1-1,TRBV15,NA,TGTGCCACCAGCAGAGATCAGGGAACGAACACTGAAGCTTTCTTT,CATSRDQGTNTEAFF
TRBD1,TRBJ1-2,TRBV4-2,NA,TGTGCCAGCAGCCAAGGGCAAGGGACAGGGGATATAAACTATGGCTACACCTTC,CASSQGQGTGDINYGYTF
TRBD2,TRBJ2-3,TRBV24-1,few,TGTGCCACCAGTGCCTGGGGAGGGAGCACAGATACGCAGTATTTT,CATSAWGGSTDTQYF
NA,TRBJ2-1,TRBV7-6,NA,TGTGGGGTAAGGAGGGGTTTTCTTCACTACAATGAGCAGTTCTTC,CGVRRGFLHYNEQFF
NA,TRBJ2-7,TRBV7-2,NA,TGTGCCAGCAGCTCCCGGGGGGCGGCAAGGAGCGAGCAGTACTTC,CASSSRGAARSEQYF
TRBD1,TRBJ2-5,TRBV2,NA,TGTGCCAGCAGTGACAGACAGGGTATTGTGGGAATAAATAAAGAGACCCAGTACTTC,CASSDRQGIVGINKETQYF
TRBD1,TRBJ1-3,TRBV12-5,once,TGTGCTAGTGGCGCGGGACAGCTCTCTGGAAACACCATATATTTT,CASGAGQLSGNTIYF
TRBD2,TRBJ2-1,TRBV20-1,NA,TGCAGTGCTAGTGTGCCTAGCGGATACAATGAGCAGTTCTTC,CSASVPSGYNEQFF
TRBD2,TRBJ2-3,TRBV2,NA,TGTGCCAGCCAGACTCCGGGGAGGGCAGATACGCAGTATTTT,CASQTPGRADTQYF
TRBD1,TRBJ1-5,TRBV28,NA,TGTGCCACCAGTATTCGACAGGGAGGCTTAAATCAGCCCCAGCATTTT,CATSIRQGGLNQPQHF
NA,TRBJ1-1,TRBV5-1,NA,TGCGCCAGCAGCTTGTCATCCTACGGCACTGAAGCTTTCTTT,CASSLSSYGTEAFF
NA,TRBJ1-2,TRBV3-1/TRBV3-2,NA,TGTGCCAGCAGCCAAGTTGCCAACCCTAAGTATGGCTACACCTTC,CASSQVANPKYGYTF
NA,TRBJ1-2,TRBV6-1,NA,TGTGCCAGCAGTGAATTTTTGGGGGGGGATGGCTACACCTTC,CASSEFLGGDGYTF
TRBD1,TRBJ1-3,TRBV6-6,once,TGTGCCAGCAGCCGGACAGGGTCTGGAAACACCATATATTTT,CASSRTGSGNTIYF
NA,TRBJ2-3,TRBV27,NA,TGTGCCAGCAGTTTAGGCCCCACAGATACGCAGTATTTT,CASSLGPTDTQYF
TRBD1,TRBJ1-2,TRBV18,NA,TGTGCCAGCTCACCTACGGACAGGGCTGATGGCTACACCTTC,CASSPTDRADGYTF
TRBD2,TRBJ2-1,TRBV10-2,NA,TGCGCCAGCAGCGCGACTCAGCGGGGCCCTCGGTTCTTC,CASSATQRGPRFF
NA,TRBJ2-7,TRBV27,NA,TGTGCCAGCTGTTCGGGCCAGGACTTCTACGAGCAGTACTTC,CASCSGQDFYEQYF
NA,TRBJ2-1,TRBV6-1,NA,TGTGCCAGCAGTGAAGCGCGGGGCCGGGGCGGCCTTAACACCAATGAGCAGTTCTTC,CASSEARGRGGLNTNEQFF
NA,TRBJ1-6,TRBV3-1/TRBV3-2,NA,TGTGCCAGCAGCCAAGGACAGATGAGCTCCTATAATTCACCCCTCCACTTT,CASSQGQMSSYNSPLHF
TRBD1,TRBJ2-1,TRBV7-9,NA,TGTGCCAGCAGCTTCCAGGGGGTAGTGTCTTACAATGAGCAGTTCTTC,CASSFQGVVSYNEQFF
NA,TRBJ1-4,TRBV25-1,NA,TGTGCCAGCAGTGAATTATTGAGGGGGTATAATGAAAAACTGTTTTTT,CASSELLRGYNEKLFF
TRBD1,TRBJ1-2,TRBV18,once,TGTGCCAGCTCCTTAAAGGGGGCTAGCTATGGCTACACCTTC,CASSLKGASYGYTF
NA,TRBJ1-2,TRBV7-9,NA,TGTGCCAGCAGCTTAGGCACTTTAACTAACTATGGCTACACCTTC,CASSLGTLTNYGYTF
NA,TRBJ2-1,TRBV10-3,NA,TGTGCCACCAGGGGATGGGGGGGGGATCACAATGAGCAGTTCTTC,CATRGWGGDHNEQFF
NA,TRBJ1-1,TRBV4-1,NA,TGCGCCAGCAGCCAAGATTGGACGGGAAGGTCTGAAGCTTTCTTT,CASSQDWTGRSEAFF
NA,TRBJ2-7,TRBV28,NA,TGTGCCAGCTTGTCCTCCCACCCAGCCCTGGGGACTGAGCAGTACTTC,CASLSSHPALGTEQYF
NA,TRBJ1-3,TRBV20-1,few,TGCAGTGCTAGTCCGGGCTCTGGAAACACCATATATTTT,CSASPGSGNTIYF
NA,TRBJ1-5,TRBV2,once,TGTGCCAGCAGTACAGGGTTTCAGCCCCAGCATTTT,CASSTGFQPQHF
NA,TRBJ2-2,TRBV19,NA,TGTGCCAGTAGTCTAAGACTGAACACCGGGGAGCTGTTTTTT,CASSLRLNTGELFF
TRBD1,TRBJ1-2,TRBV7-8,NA,TGTGCCAGCAGCCCCGGACAGGGGACCGGGTACGGCTACACCTTC,CASSPGQGTGYGYTF
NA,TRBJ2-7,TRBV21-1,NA,TGTGCCAGCAGCAAGTCTACCGGGACAGGGGCCTACGAGCAGTACTTC,CASSKSTGTGAYEQYF
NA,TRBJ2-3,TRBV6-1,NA,TGTGCCAGCAGTGATTCGATCACACCCACAGATACGCAGTATTTT,CASSDSITPTDTQYF
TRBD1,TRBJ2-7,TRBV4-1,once,TGCGCCAGCAGCCAAGAACGGACAGGACCTTACGAGCAGTACTTC,CASSQERTGPYEQYF
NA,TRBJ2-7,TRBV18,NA,TGTGCCAGCTCACCACGGCTGATGGACGAGCAGTACTTC,CASSPRLMDEQYF
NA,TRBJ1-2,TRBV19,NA,TGTGCCAGTAGTATAGATGGCAGGGCGAACTATGGCTACACCTTC,CASSIDGRANYGYTF
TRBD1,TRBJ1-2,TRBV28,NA,TGTGCCAGCAGTTTAGGAGGGCAGGGGGACGGCTATGGCTACACCTTC,CASSLGGQGDGYGYTF
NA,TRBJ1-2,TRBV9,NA,TGTGCCAGCAGCGACGGGAGGTATGGCTACACCTTC,CASSDGRYGYTF